The 25 T cell receptor beta chains given below trace back to one sample, sequenced in a study of CD8 T cells in Susac syndrome. Random hexamers were used to reverse transcribe the RNA input (roughly 0.5 to 1 ug). TCRdb passed the immunoSEQ multiplex PCR reads through MiXCR, listing each CDR3 protein once. The sample has more than 120,000 distinct CDR3 sequences, roughly 94% seen once. The sample taken for sequencing was CD4+ T cells from PBMCs. The source is a human donor in good health.

The CDR3 DNA reads TGCGCCAGCAAATGGGGGAAGGTAAACAATGAGCAGTTCTTC. Translated: CASKWGKVNNEQFF. V is TRBV10-2 and J is TRBJ2-1; either TRBD1 or TRBD2 may supply D (5 bases each). The CDR3 extends over 14 amino acids. Trimming left V 7 bases short and J 5 bases short, with 15 bases between. Germline CDR1 reads WSHSY; CDR2 reads SAAADI.

This clonotype was observed a few times. The chain links TRBV7-2 to TRBJ2-5; D is ambiguous. Germline lookup yields CDR1 SGHTA and CDR2 FQGNSA. The CDR3 contains 12 residues. V was trimmed by 1 base and J by 4 bases, leaving 4 bases between them. Written as DNA, the CDR3 is TGTGCCAGCAGCTTAGTAGTAGAGACCCAGTACTTC. This encodes CASSLVVETQYF.

This chain uses TRBV18 with TRBJ1-2; possible D gene TRBD1, 6 bases. Germline CDR1 KGHSH, CDR2 LQKENI. V lost 6 bases to trimming and J lost 5 bases, with 13 bases between them. The CDR3 length is 13 residues. The chain's CDR3 is CASSPGHEYGYTF. The CDR3, as DNA: TGTGCCAGCTCGCCGGGACACGAATATGGCTACACCTTC.

The rearrangement joins TRBV30 to TRBJ1-4; D gene unclear. CDR1 is GTSNPN, CDR2 SVGIG, per germline (reference sequence). V dropped 3 bases and J dropped 0 bases, with 8 bases sitting between them. The CDR3 covers 14 residues. CDR3 sequence (DNA): TGTGCCTGGAGGAGTGCAGCAACTAATGAAAAACTGTTTTTT. Translated: CAWRSAATNEKLFF.

The V and J genes are TRBV15 and TRBJ2-5; no reliable D call. The CDR3 contains 11 residues. The V gene lost 9 bases and the J gene lost 7 bases, with 12 bases spanning the gap. Germline values: CDR1 LNHNV, CDR2 YYDKDF (reference sequence). CDR3 sequence reads: CATKLAGTQYF. The CDR3 DNA reads as TGTGCCACTAAACTGGCCGGGACCCAGTACTTC.

J is TRBJ2-7 and V is TRBV6-1, with D hard to call. Between the trimmed V and J ends, which lost 7 bases and 4 bases, there was a span of 14 bases. Germline lookup yields CDR1 MNHNS and CDR2 SASEGT. The CDR3 has 13 residues. CDR3 nucleotides: TGTGCCAGCACCAAAGGAGTTCCGTACGAGCAGTACTTC. Amino acid sequence: CASTKGVPYEQYF.

The chain uses TRBV6-5 and TRBJ2-1, with D possibly matching TRBD1 (5 bases). Trimming left V 2 bases short and J 4 bases short, with 12 bases between. The CDR3 has 15 residues. From germline, CDR1 is MNHEY and CDR2 SVGAGI. CDR3 in DNA: TGTGCCAGCAGTTACAAGCAGGGAAAATACAATGAGCAGTTCTTC. It specifies CASSYKQGKYNEQFF.

V and J are TRBV5-6 and TRBJ2-5, with 11 bases lining up with TRBD2. The germline V gene has CDR1 SGHDT and CDR2 YYEEEE. The CDR3 is 16 residues long. The V segment lost 1 base and the J segment 5 bases; nucleotides outside the gene matches: 7. CDR3 sequence: CASSLTSGSFGETQYF. The CDR3 DNA follows: TGTGCCAGCAGCTTGACTAGCGGGAGCTTCGGGGAGACCCAGTACTTC. Full variable domain (rest looked up from reference TRBV5-6 and TRBJ2-5): DAGVTQSPTHLIKTRGQQVTLRCSPKSGHDTVSWYQQALGQGPQFIFQYYEEEERQRGNFPDRFSGHQFPNYSSELNVNALLLGDSALYLCASSLTSGSFGETQYFGPGTRLLVL.

The chain recombines TRBV7-9 with TRBJ2-7; weak D call: TRBD1 (5 bases). CDR1 SEHNR and CDR2 FQNEAQ come from the germline V gene (reference sequence). V gave up 3 bases and J gave up 2 bases, with 8 bases separating them. The CDR3 is made up of 13 amino acids. Written as DNA, the CDR3 is TGTGCCAGCAGCTTCGCAGGGACCTACGAGCAGTACTTC. Amino acids: CASSFAGTYEQYF.

The V and J genes are TRBV9 and TRBJ2-7, with D perhaps assigned TRBD1 or TRBD2 (5 bases each). V lost 3 bases and J lost 5, with 18 bases in between. There are 15 residues in the CDR3. Germline V gene data show CDR1 as SGDLS and CDR2 as YYNGEE. As DNA, the CDR3 is TGTGCCAGCAGCGCGGGGACGACGGCGGTCCACGAGCAGTACTTC. Protein sequence: CASSAGTTAVHEQYF.

This clonotype was seen just once. J is TRBJ2-1 and V is TRBV24-1, with 7 bases lining up with TRBD2. Trimming took 4 bases from V and 8 from J; bases not matched to a gene: 13. The CDR3 sequence is 16 residues long. CDR1 KGHDR and CDR2 SFDVKD come from the germline V gene. The CDR3 DNA reads as TGTGCCACCAGTGACCCGGGACTAACCCTGAGCGATGAGCAGTTCTTC. Amino acids: CATSDPGLTLSDEQFF.

This chain connects TRBV28 to TRBJ2-5, with D uncertain. Germline CDR1 reads MDHEN; CDR2 reads SYDVKM. The CDR3 spans 14 residues. V was pared by 5 bases and J by 2 bases, with 12 bases between. CDR3 region: CASSEADVQETQYF. The CDR3 region has the DNA TGTGCCAGCAGTGAGGCAGACGTACAAGAGACCCAGTACTTC.

This clonotype was detected once. CDR3 sequence: CAWTSGLSNYGYTF. The CDR3 region has the DNA TGTGCCTGGACCTCCGGTCTTTCGAACTATGGCTACACCTTC. The chain has TRBV30 and TRBJ1-2; D not resolved. Deletions cut 4 bases from V and 2 bases from J, with 14 bases between. This CDR3 spans 14 amino acids. Germline V gives CDR1 GTSNPN, CDR2 SVGIG (reference sequence).

The chain uses TRBV11-2 and TRBJ1-2; 8 bases line up with TRBD1. The CDR3 has 15 amino acids. The germline CDR1 and CDR2 sequences are SGHAT and FQNNGV. The ends lost 3 bases at V and 4 bases at J; junction bases unmatched: 7. CDR3: CASSFAGRGLYGYTF. DNA of the CDR3: TGTGCCAGCAGCTTTGCGGGCAGGGGGCTCTATGGCTACACCTTC.

The rearrangement links TRBV7-9 to TRBJ2-6; D may be TRBD1 (5 bases). CDR1 and CDR2 (germline): SEHNR, FQNEAQ (reference sequence). V was pared by 3 bases and J by 0 bases, with 12 bases between. This CDR3 is 17 amino acids long. The CDR3 region has the DNA TGTGCCAGCAGCTTGGGGCAGCTTAGCTCTGGGGCCAACGTCCTGACTTTC. As protein: CASSLGQLSSGANVLTF.

The chain is built from TRBV20-1 and TRBJ2-7, with unresolved D. CDR3 size: 11 residues. V lost 4 bases and J lost 2, with 6 bases in between. From germline, CDR1 is DFQATT and CDR2 SNEGSKA (reference sequence). In DNA, the CDR3 is TGCAGTGCTAACGGAGCCTACGAGCAGTACTTC. Amino acids: CSANGAYEQYF.

The chain links TRBV2 to TRBJ2-5; D unclear. The length of the CDR3 is 11 residues. Trimming shortened V by 8 bases and J by 5 bases, and 9 bases separated the two germline ends. CDR1 SNHLY and CDR2 FYNNEI come from the germline V gene. The CDR3 coding sequence is TGTGCCAGCGTCTTGGAGGAGACCCAGTACTTC. The encoded protein is CASVLEETQYF.

The chain uses TRBV24-1 and TRBJ2-5, with 9 bases aligning to TRBD2. CDR1 is KGHDR, CDR2 SFDVKD, per germline. This CDR3 is built from 15 residues. V shed 3 bases and J 3 bases; nucleotides not matched to a gene: 4. The CDR3 DNA sequence: TGTGCCACCAGTGATACGACTAGCGGAAAAGAGACCCAGTACTTC. This encodes CATSDTTSGKETQYF.

The chain links TRBV5-1 to TRBJ2-3; TRBD2 matches at 12 bases. The germline CDR1 and CDR2 sequences are SGHRS and YFSETQ. Unmatched junction bases numbered 4, after V lost 4 bases and J lost 1 base. This CDR3 spans 16 amino acids. For the CDR3, the DNA is TGCGCCAGCAGCCTTAGACTAGCGGGAGGCACAGATACGCAGTATTTT. This translates into CASSLRLAGGTDTQYF.

This chain links TRBV29-1 with TRBJ2-3; D may be TRBD1 (5 bases). Between the trimmed V and J ends, which lost 4 bases and 3 bases, there was a span of 11 bases. Germline V gives CDR1 SQVTM, CDR2 ANQGSEA. This CDR3 is 13 amino acids long. The CDR3, as DNA: TGCAGCGTTGGGACAAAGCTAACAGATACGCAGTATTTT. This gives the protein CSVGTKLTDTQYF.

The chain employs TRBV4-1 and TRBJ1-2; TRBD1 might be the D (6 bases). From germline, CDR1 is MGHRA and CDR2 YSYEKL. V was trimmed by 2 bases and J by 4 bases, leaving 20 bases between them. The CDR3 has 17 residues. The CDR3 DNA follows: TGCGCCAGCAGCCAACAACCTCAAGGGGGGATAGGCTATGGCTACACCTTC. It codes for CASSQQPQGGIGYGYTF.

The V gene is TRBV28, the J gene TRBJ1-4; 9 positions match TRBD1. The CDR3 contains 14 residues. The J segment lost 7 bases and the V segment lost 5 bases, leaving 5 bases of the junction unmatched. Germline CDR1 MDHEN, CDR2 SYDVKM. The CDR3 sequence: CASSPPGQGEKLFF. Here the CDR3 DNA reads TGTGCCAGCAGTCCCCCGGGACAGGGTGAAAAACTGTTTTTT.

The chain employs TRBV19 and TRBJ2-5, with TRBD2 as a possible D gene (6 bases). The CDR3 has 14 amino acids. The ends were cut back, 5 bases at V and 2 bases at J, with 12 bases in the middle. Germline V gene data show CDR1 as LNHDA and CDR2 as SQIVND (reference sequence). CDR3 in DNA: TGTGCCAGTAGTCCCGTCGGGAGTCAAGAGACCCAGTACTTC. Residues: CASSPVGSQETQYF.

The count of this clonotype is one. The chain recombines TRBV28 with TRBJ2-7; no firm D call. This CDR3 is built from 14 residues. V shed 7 bases and J shed 0 bases, with 13 bases lying between them. CDR1 is MDHEN and CDR2 is SYDVKM in the germline V gene. The CDR3 nucleotides are TGTGCCAGCACCTTATCGCGAAGCTCCTACGAGCAGTACTTC. Translated: CASTLSRSSYEQYF.

The V and J genes are TRBV5-1 and TRBJ1-1; no firm D call. Germline lookup yields CDR1 SGHRS and CDR2 YFSETQ. CDR3 length: 14 amino acids. Trimming took 5 bases from V and 1 from J, leaving 12 bases between them. The CDR3, as DNA: TGCGCCAGCAGATCCCGCGGAACGAACACTGAAGCTTTCTTT. This encodes CASRSRGTNTEAFF.